The clone carrying this T cell receptor beta chain was detected ten times or more. From germline, CDR1 is SGHAT and CDR2 FQNNGV. V lost 1 base, J lost 5 bases, and 16 bases lay in between. There are 16 residues in the CDR3. The data stem from a study of T cells in Graves' hyperthyroidism and ophthalmopathy. Graves' hyperthyroidism qualified as stable when ophthalmopathy did not progress within 18 months. TCR beta CDR3 regions were amplified from RNA. With the HTBI primer set, the TCR CDR3 went through a first round of RT-PCR. Using its own MiXCR run on the multiplex PCR reads, TCRdb lists one record per CDR3 protein. The profile shows 300,000 or so distinct CDR3 sequences, around 17% of them singletons.

The sequence came from a man aged 25 to 40 with Graves' hyperthyroidism. Sequenced: blood. The chain carries TRBV11-2 and TRBJ2-3; maybe TRBD1 (6 bases). This CDR3 reads CASSLAQVTGEDTQYF. For the CDR3, the DNA is TGTGCCAGCAGCTTAGCCCAAGTGACAGGCGAAGATACGCAGTATTTT.